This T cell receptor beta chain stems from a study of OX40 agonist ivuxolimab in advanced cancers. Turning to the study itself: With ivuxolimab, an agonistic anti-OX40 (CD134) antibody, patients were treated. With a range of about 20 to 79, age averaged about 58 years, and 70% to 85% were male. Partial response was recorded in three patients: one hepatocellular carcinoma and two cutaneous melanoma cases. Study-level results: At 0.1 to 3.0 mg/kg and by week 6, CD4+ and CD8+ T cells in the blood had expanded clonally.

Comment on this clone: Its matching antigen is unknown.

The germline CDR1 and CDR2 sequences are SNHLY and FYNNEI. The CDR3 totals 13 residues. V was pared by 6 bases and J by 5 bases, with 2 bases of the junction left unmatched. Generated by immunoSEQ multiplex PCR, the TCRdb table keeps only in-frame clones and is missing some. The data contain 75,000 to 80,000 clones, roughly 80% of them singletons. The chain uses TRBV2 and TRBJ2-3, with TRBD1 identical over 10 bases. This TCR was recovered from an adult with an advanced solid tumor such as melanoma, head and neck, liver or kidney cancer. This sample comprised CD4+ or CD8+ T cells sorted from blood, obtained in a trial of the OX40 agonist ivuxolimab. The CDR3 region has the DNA TGTGCCAGCAGGACAGGGGGCAAAGATACGCAGTATTTT. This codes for CASRTGGKDTQYF.